These T cell receptor beta chains were read from a single sample in a study of T cell responses to AZD1222 COVID-19 vaccine. Method: immunoSEQ multiplex PCR; TCRdb's copy keeps in-frame clones and lacks some. The repertoire includes around 120,000 clones, around 83% of them detected once, and 15% to 20% sits in the top ten. Specimen: peripheral blood, collected 28 days after the second AZD1222 dose. These receptor sequences come from an adult who received the AZD1222 COVID-19 vaccine. CDR3s include the opening cysteine and the closing phenylalanine or tryptophan. The D gene is left open where the match is weak.

TRBD1 TRBJ1-6 TRBV6-4 CASSDIMDRAYNSPLHF TGTGCCAGCAGTGACATAATGGACAGGGCCTATAACTCACCCCTCCACTTT
. TRBJ1-5 TRBV9 CASSAGGEAQPQHF TGTGCCAGCAGCGCCGGGGGTGAAGCCCAGCCCCAGCATTTT
. TRBJ2-7 TRBV27 CASRRMSSYEQYF TGTGCCAGCAGGCGGATGAGCTCCTACGAGCAGTACTTC
TRBD1 TRBJ1-3 TRBV7-9 CASSPRTTGNGNTIYF TGTGCCAGCAGCCCACGGACGACAGGGAATGGAAACACCATATATTTT
TRBD1 TRBJ1-2 TRBV7-2 CASSLTGGASVYTF TGTGCCAGCAGCTTGACAGGGGGCGCTTCGGTCTACACCTTC
. TRBJ1-5 TRBV9 CASSTTGSAQPQHF TGTGCCAGCAGTACTACAGGGTCCGCTCAGCCCCAGCATTTT
. TRBJ1-4 TRBV7-2 CASSFAPGLNEKLFF TGTGCCAGCAGCTTCGCGCCAGGGCTTAATGAAAAACTGTTTTTT
. TRBJ1-6 TRBV6-5 CASSYSPGEGGSPLHF TGTGCCAGCAGTTACTCCCCGGGGGAGGGAGGTTCACCCCTCCACTTT
TRBD1 TRBJ1-1 TRBV6-2/TRBV6-3 CASSLPGTGIATEAFF TGTGCCAGCAGCCTTCCCGGGACAGGGATCGCGACTGAAGCTTTCTTT
TRBD2 TRBJ2-7 TRBV7-8 CASSLALAGVYYEQYF TGTGCCAGCAGCTTAGCCCTAGCGGGAGTGTACTACGAGCAGTACTTC
TRBD1 TRBJ1-1 TRBV11-2 CASSTGQGLNTEAFF TGTGCCAGCAGCACAGGACAGGGATTGAACACTGAAGCTTTCTTT
TRBD2 TRBJ2-5 TRBV9 CASSVVLAGIETQYF TGTGCCAGCAGCGTAGTACTAGCGGGGATCGAGACCCAGTACTTC
TRBD1 TRBJ1-6 TRBV9 CASSGGQGAGSPLHF TGTGCCAGCAGCGGAGGACAGGGGGCTGGGTCACCCCTCCACTTT
TRBD1 TRBJ1-2 TRBV2 CASTVGQFYGYTF TGTGCCAGCACGGTGGGACAGTTCTATGGCTACACCTTC
. TRBJ1-1 TRBV6-5 CASSYPTGQNTEAFF TGTGCCAGCAGTTACCCAACAGGACAGAACACTGAAGCTTTCTTT
. TRBJ1-2 TRBV6-5 CASSLTGTAYGYTF TGTGCCAGCAGTCTGACCGGGACGGCGTATGGCTACACCTTC